Here is one T cell receptor (beta chain) with its context. This sample is drawn from a study of blood T cell repertoires in COVID-19. For the study at large: Acute and convalescent COVID-19 samples came from the United States, Italy and Spain. Nucleic acid was either cDNA or gDNA, and it came from T cells, B-cell-depleted T cells, or PBMCs.

This CDR3 spans 14 amino acids. Germline CDR1 reads SGHRS; CDR2 reads YFSETQ. V was pared by 2 bases and J by 4 bases, with 10 bases between. Per the original data handling: Amplifying reference gene primers gave estimates of nucleated cell counts. TCRdb keeps only in-frame clones here, not all; method: immunoSEQ multiplex PCR. V, J and clone size derive from that table, while D and trimming were established from the DNA sequence. Among fewer than 110,000 clones listed, around four fifths were seen once. The source is a human donor in a cohort sampled during active COVID-19. Sequencing used peripheral blood. This chain links TRBV5-1 with TRBJ1-5; no definite D call. CDR3 residues: CASSLGGRNQPQHF. The DNA of the CDR3 is TGCGCCAGCAGCTTAGGTGGGAGAAATCAGCCCCAGCATTTT.